This T cell receptor beta chain was captured in a study of cytomegalovirus exposure and HLA in healthy donors. Study in general: An early release of data contained about 85 million unique TCRs, which came from HLA-typed donors.

Study conclusions and caveats: For cytomegalovirus status, the classifier reportedly gave diagnoses with high specificity and sensitivity. Specific recognition of CMV antigens was confirmed in vitro for a few chains (all CMV-associated).

In regard to this clone: Its specificity is unknown.

It was with 60 Vbeta and 13 Jbeta primers that the PCR ran. Repertoires were generated with immunoSEQ multiplex PCR, while TCRdb's copy carries only in-frame clones and drops some. The sample holds about 170,000 clones. The CDR3 covers 13 residues. Trimming removed 6 bases from V and 6 bases from J, with 12 bases in between. Germline CDR1 and CDR2: MNHEY and SVGAGI. The chain is built from TRBV6-5 and TRBJ1-5; perhaps TRBD1 as D (6 bases). The sequenced material came from PBMCs. This clonotype was sampled from a woman aged 18-29 years in good health and CMV-seropositive. The CDR3 reads CASSHREGQPQHF. The CDR3 DNA is TGTGCCAGCAGCCACAGGGAGGGTCAGCCCCAGCATTTT.